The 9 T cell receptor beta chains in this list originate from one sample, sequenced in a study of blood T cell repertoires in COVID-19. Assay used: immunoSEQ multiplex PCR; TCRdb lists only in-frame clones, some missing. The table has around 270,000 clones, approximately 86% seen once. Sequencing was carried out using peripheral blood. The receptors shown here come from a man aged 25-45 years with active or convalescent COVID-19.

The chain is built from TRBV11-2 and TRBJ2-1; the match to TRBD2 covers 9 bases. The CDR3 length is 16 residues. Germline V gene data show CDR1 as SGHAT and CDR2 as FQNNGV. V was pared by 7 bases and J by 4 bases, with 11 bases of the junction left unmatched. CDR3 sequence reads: CASTASSSGIYNEQFF. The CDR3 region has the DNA TGTGCCAGCACCGCAAGCTCTAGCGGGATATACAATGAGCAGTTCTTC.

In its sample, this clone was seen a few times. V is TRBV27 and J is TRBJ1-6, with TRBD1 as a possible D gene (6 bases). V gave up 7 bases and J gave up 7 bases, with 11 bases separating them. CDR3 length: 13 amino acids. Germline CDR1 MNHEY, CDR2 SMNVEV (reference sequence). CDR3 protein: CASKAGVNSPLHF. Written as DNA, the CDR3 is TGTGCCAGCAAGGCAGGGGTCAATTCACCCCTCCACTTT.

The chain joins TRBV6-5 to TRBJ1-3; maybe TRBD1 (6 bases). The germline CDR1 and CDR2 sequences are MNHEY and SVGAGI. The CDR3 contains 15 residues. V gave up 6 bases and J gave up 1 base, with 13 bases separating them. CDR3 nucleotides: TGTGCCAGCAGAATCGACAGGTCTTCTGGAAACACCATATATTTT. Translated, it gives CASRIDRSSGNTIYF.

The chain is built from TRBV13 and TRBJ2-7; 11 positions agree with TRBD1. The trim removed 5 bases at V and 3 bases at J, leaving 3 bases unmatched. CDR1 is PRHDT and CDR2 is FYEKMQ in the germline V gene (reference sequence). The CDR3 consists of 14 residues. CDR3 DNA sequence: TGTGCCAGCAGCCCAGGGACAGGGGGCTACGAGCAGTACTTC. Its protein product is CASSPGTGGYEQYF.

For the CDR3, the DNA is TGTGCCAGCAGCTTGGTTAGAGACAGAAGCACAGATACGCAGTATTTT. Protein product: CASSLVRDRSTDTQYF. The chain links TRBV5-5 to TRBJ2-3; tentative D call: TRBD1 (5 bases). CDR1 SGHKS and CDR2 YYEKEE come from the germline V gene (reference sequence). Trimming stripped 0 bases from V and 0 bases from J, with 11 bases between. The CDR3 length is 16 residues.

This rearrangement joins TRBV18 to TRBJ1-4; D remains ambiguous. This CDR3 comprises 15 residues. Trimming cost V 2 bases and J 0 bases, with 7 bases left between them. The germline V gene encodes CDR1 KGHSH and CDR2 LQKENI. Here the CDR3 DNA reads TGTGCCAGCTCACCAGGGCCTGCAACTAATGAAAAACTGTTTTTT. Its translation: CASSPGPATNEKLFF.

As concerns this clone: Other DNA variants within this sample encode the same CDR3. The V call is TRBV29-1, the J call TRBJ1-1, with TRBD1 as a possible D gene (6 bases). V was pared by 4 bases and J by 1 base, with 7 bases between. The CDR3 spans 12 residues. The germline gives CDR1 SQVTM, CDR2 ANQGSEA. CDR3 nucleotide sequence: TGCAGCGTTGTAGGGGGGAACACTGAAGCTTTCTTT. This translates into CSVVGGNTEAFF.

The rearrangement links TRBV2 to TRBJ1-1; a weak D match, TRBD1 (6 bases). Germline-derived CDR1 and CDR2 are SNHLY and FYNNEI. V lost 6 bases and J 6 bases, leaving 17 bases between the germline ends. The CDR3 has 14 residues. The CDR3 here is CASRADSLSSEAFF. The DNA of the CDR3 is TGTGCCAGCAGAGCGGACAGCCTAAGTTCTGAAGCTTTCTTT.

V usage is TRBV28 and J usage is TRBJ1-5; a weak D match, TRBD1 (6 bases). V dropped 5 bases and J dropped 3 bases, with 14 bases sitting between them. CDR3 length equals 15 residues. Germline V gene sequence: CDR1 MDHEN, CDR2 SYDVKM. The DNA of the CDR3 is TGTGCCAGCAGTCTAGACAGGACCCACAATCAGCCCCAGCATTTT. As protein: CASSLDRTHNQPQHF.